The next 14 T cell receptor beta chains were all read from a single sample in a study of T cell repertoires in cytomegalovirus infection. Each CDR3 protein is one row after TCRdb ran MiXCR on the reads. Among approximately 990,000 distinct CDR3 sequences listed, 31% were seen once. Their specific antigens are unknown. The sample in question was cultured CD8+ T cells from PBMCs, obtained from culture after CMV antigen stimulation. These TCRs come from a human donor in good health (CMV status not recorded). Some clones in this sample may be carry-over from other donors' samples.

The chain employs TRBV27 and TRBJ2-3; TRBD1 aligns across 10 bases. Germline values: CDR1 MNHEY, CDR2 SMNVEV (reference sequence). CDR3 size: 18 residues. V was clipped by 3 bases and J by 1 base; unmatched bases: 10. This CDR3 reads CASSLTTGGVRGTDTQYF. CDR3 nucleotide sequence: TGTGCCAGCAGTTTGACGACAGGGGGCGTCCGGGGCACAGATACGCAGTATTTT.

This chain uses TRBV2 with TRBJ1-2; 7 nucleotides match TRBD1. CDR1 and CDR2 (germline): SNHLY, FYNNEI. Trimming removed 8 bases from V and 4 bases from J; junction bases left unmatched: 13. This CDR3 is built from 15 residues. The CDR3 DNA reads as TGTGCCAGCCCACAGGACGGACAGGCTACCTATGGCTACACCTTC. As protein: CASPQDGQATYGYTF.

This chain connects TRBV28 to TRBJ2-1; tentatively, D is TRBD1 or TRBD2 (5 bases each). V gave up 6 bases and J gave up 6 bases, with 15 bases separating them. Germline CDR1 MDHEN, CDR2 SYDVKM. The CDR3 extends over 14 amino acids. Written as DNA, the CDR3 is TGTGCCAGCAGCGACCGGGACGTCCTCAATGAGCAGTTCTTC. This encodes CASSDRDVLNEQFF.

With regard to this clonotype: One end of the junction varies from germline; a read error may be responsible. The chain links TRBV20-1 to TRBJ2-1, with D perhaps TRBD1 or TRBD2 (6 bases each). This CDR3 comprises 15 residues. Germline assignment: CDR1 DFQATT and CDR2 SNEGSKA (reference sequence). CDR3: CGARKRSGAWNEQFF. The CDR3 DNA follows: TGCGGTGCTAGAAAAAGGTCGGGGGCGTGGAATGAGCAGTTCTTC.

With respect to this clonotype: The junction departs from the called germline gene at one end, perhaps through a read error. The chain is built from TRBV7-4 and TRBJ2-2, with 9 bases fitting TRBD1. The CDR3 consists of 15 residues. The germline gives CDR1 SGHVT, CDR2 SQSDAQ. This chain's CDR3 is CVSSLAQGASGELFF. The CDR3 region has the DNA TGTGTCAGCAGCTTAGCACAGGGGGCAAGCGGGGAGCTGTTTTTT.

This clonotype came up a few times. This chain uses TRBV6-1 with TRBJ1-6, with D maybe TRBD1 (5 bases). The V end lost 3 bases, the J end lost 16 bases, and 16 bases lay between the germline ends. This CDR3 contains 13 residues. The germline V gene encodes CDR1 MNHNS and CDR2 SASEGT. The CDR3 loop reads CASSDWGTIDLHF. CDR3 coding DNA: TGTGCCAGCAGTGATTGGGGCACCATAGATCTCCACTTT.

The chain employs TRBV27 and TRBJ2-3; 7 bases align to TRBD1. Trimming cost V 7 bases and J 1 base; bases outside gene matches: 5. Germline CDR1 is MNHEY and CDR2 is SMNVEV (reference sequence). CDR3 size: 14 residues. The CDR3 sequence is CASTRGGGTDTQYF. The CDR3 bases are TGTGCCAGCACTAGAGGGGGCGGCACAGATACGCAGTATTTT.

V and J are TRBV27 and TRBJ1-3, with TRBD1 as a possible D gene (5 bases). The CDR3 length is 15 residues. Germline-derived CDR1 and CDR2 are MNHEY and SMNVEV (reference sequence). Trimming pared 5 bases from V and 4 bases from J, leaving 15 bases between. This chain's CDR3 is CASSGGAGGGNTIYF. DNA of the CDR3: TGTGCCAGCAGTGGCGGGGCTGGAGGAGGAAACACCATATATTTT.

This chain connects TRBV19 to TRBJ2-7; perhaps D is TRBD1 or TRBD2 (5 bases each). In germline, CDR1 is LNHDA, CDR2 SQIVND (reference sequence). The CDR3 totals 14 residues. V lost 9 bases and J 0 bases, leaving 15 bases between the germline ends. The CDR3 loop is CASNLGTDSYEQYF. In DNA form, the CDR3 reads TGTGCCAGCAACCTCGGGACGGACTCCTACGAGCAGTACTTC.

This clonotype was seen more than once but under ten times. The V and J genes are TRBV7-9 and TRBJ1-6; TRBD1 might be the D (5 bases). From germline, CDR1 is SEHNR and CDR2 FQNEAQ (reference sequence). The V and J ends lost 0 bases and 6 bases respectively, with 18 bases between them. The CDR3 consists of 18 residues. CDR3 region: CASSLAFDLRGRNSPLHF. For the CDR3, the DNA is TGTGCCAGCAGCTTAGCGTTTGACCTTAGGGGACGTAATTCACCCCTCCACTTT.

CDR3 DNA: TGTGCCAGCAGCTGGACTAGCACCGGGGAGCTGTTTTTT. Its protein is CASSWTSTGELFF. The rearrangement joins TRBV6-6 to TRBJ2-2; 7 bases align to TRBD2. Germline-derived CDR1 and CDR2 are MNHNY and SVGAGI (reference sequence). This CDR3 contains 13 residues. With V trimmed by 6 bases and J by 4 bases, 2 bases remained unmatched.

The chain uses TRBV25-1 and TRBJ1-1; D may be TRBD1 (6 bases). Germline CDR1 and CDR2: MGHDK and SYGVNS. The CDR3 loop spans 15 amino acids. V lost 1 base to trimming and J lost 0 bases, with 9 bases between them. In DNA, the CDR3 is TGTGCCAGCAGTGAATTTGGGGGCATGAACACTGAAGCTTTCTTT. Translation: CASSEFGGMNTEAFF. Full variable domain (rest looked up from reference TRBV25-1 and TRBJ1-1): EADIYQTPRYLVIGTGKKITLECSQTMGHDKMYWYQQDPGMELHLIHYSYGVNSTEKGDLSSESTVSRIRTEHFPLTLESARPSHTSQYLCASSEFGGMNTEAFFGQGTRLTVV.

The table lists this clonotype with a few counts. The CDR3 protein is CASSIDLDSRTYEQYF. CDR3 bases: TGTGCCAGTAGTATAGATCTAGACAGTCGAACCTACGAGCAGTACTTC. V gene TRBV19 combines with J gene TRBJ2-7, with a weak D call TRBD1 (5 bases). Between the trimmed V and J ends, which lost 0 bases and 2 bases, there was a span of 14 bases. The CDR3 is made up of 16 amino acids. Germline CDR1 reads LNHDA; CDR2 reads SQIVND (reference sequence).

V and J are TRBV7-6 and TRBJ1-1; D gene ambiguous. Germline V lookup: CDR1 SGHVS, CDR2 FNYEAQ. V lost 0 bases, J lost 3 bases, and 8 bases lay in between. CDR3 length: 14 amino acids. Written as DNA, the CDR3 is TGTGCCAGCAGCTTAGCGGTTTACGACACTGAAGCTTTCTTT. It encodes CASSLAVYDTEAFF.